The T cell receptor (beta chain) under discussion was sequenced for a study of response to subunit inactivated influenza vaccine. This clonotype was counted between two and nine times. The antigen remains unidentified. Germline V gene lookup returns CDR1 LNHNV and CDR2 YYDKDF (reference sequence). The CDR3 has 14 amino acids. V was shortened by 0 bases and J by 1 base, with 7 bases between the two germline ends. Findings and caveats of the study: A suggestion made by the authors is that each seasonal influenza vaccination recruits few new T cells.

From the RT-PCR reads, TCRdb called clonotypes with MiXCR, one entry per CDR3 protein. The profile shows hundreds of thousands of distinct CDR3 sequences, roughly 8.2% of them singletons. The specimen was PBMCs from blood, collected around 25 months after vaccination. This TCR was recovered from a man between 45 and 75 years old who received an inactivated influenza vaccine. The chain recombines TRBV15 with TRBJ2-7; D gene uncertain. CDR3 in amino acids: CATSRDSDSYEQYF. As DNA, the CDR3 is TGTGCCACCAGCAGAGACTCAGATTCCTACGAGCAGTACTTC. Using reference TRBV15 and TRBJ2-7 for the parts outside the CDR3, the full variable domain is DAMVIQNPRYQVTQFGKPVTLSCSQTLNHNVMYWYQQKSSQAPKLLFHYYDKDFNNEADTPDNFQSRRPNTSFCFLDIRSPGLGDTAMYLCATSRDSDSYEQYFGPGTRLTVT.